This T cell receptor beta chain was identified in a study of T cells expressing NK-cell markers. Study-wide background: The authors sequenced eight donors, of whom seven were HCMV-seropositive and one was seronegative. Study outcomes and limitations: Unclear, still, was the HCMV specificity of the expanded NKG2C+ T cell clones. Of the CD8+ T cell pool in roughly six donors, roughly 1.0-7.0% was accounted for by dominant NKG2C+ clonotypes. Among four donors, these clonotypes also ranked first in the CD3+CD56-NKG2C+ fraction.

The length of the CDR3 is 18 residues. CDR1 is MNHEY, CDR2 SVGAGI, per germline. Reanalyzing the 5' RACE reads, TCRdb keeps one entry per CDR3 protein, without DNA. This table holds about 260,000 distinct CDR3 sequences. On this clonotype: Its specificity is unknown.

The clonotype comes from a man younger than 30 in good health. Material: blood T cells: a sorted CD56 or NKG2C T cell subset, CD4+ or CD8+ T cells, or bulk PBMC T cells (not recorded which). The V gene is TRBV6-5, the J gene TRBJ2-3; TCRdb picks TRBD2, but there is no DNA to check that call. This chain's CDR3 is CASSYSLAGTSSTDTQYF.